The next 7 T cell receptor beta chains were all read from a single sample in a study of control samples from healthy donors and cancer patients. The table came from immunoSEQ multiplex PCR; TCRdb's copy has only in-frame clones and leaves some out. The repertoire holds some 71,000 clones, 85% to 90% seen once, with under 20% in the top ten. The sample taken for sequencing was PBMCs. The receptors shown here come from a man aged 60 to 69 with lung cancer.

The rearrangement joins TRBV9 to TRBJ1-2; D perhaps matches TRBD1 (6 bases). The germline V gene encodes CDR1 SGDLS and CDR2 YYNGEE. The V and J ends lost 0 bases and 2 bases respectively, with 23 bases between them. This CDR3 region has 19 residues. CDR3 protein: CASSVEDLRTAKTNYGYTF. In DNA form, the CDR3 reads TGTGCCAGCAGCGTAGAGGACCTACGGACAGCAAAGACAAACTATGGCTACACCTTC.

The rearrangement links TRBV18 to TRBJ1-1; 9 bases line up with TRBD1. J gave up 7 bases and V 3 bases, and 12 bases lay outside the gene matches. CDR3 length: 16 residues. Germline assignment: CDR1 KGHSH and CDR2 LQKENI. The CDR3 sequence is CASSPGTGRKGSEAFF. CDR3 DNA sequence: TGTGCCAGCTCACCCGGGACAGGGAGAAAAGGTAGTGAAGCTTTCTTT.

This chain joins TRBV9 and TRBJ1-1, with a possible D match to TRBD1 (6 bases). CDR1 is SGDLS, CDR2 YYNGEE, per germline. The V gene lost 3 bases and the J gene lost 1 base, with 13 bases spanning the gap. The CDR3 consists of 15 residues. DNA for the CDR3: TGTGCCAGCAGCGGGAGGGGGACTACGAACACTGAAGCTTTCTTT. It is translated as CASSGRGTTNTEAFF.

The V and J genes are TRBV5-5 and TRBJ1-3; TRBD1 matches 7 bases. Losses at the gene ends were 4 bases for V and 2 bases for J; bases not matched to a gene: 3. This CDR3 is built from 14 residues. The germline V gene encodes CDR1 SGHKS and CDR2 YYEKEE (reference sequence). CDR3 protein: CASSQGGTGNTIYF. CDR3 bases: TGTGCCAGCAGCCAGGGGGGCACTGGAAACACCATATATTTT.

The sample holds one count of this clone. This rearrangement joins TRBV11-2 to TRBJ2-5; 7 bases align to TRBD2. Germline V gene sequence: CDR1 SGHAT, CDR2 FQNNGV. The V gene end was trimmed by 5 bases and the J gene end by 2 bases; junction bases not matched to a gene: 8. The CDR3 is 15 residues long. CDR3 DNA sequence: TGTGCCAGCAGCCCTACCGCGCGGGGGCAAGAGACCCAGTACTTC. Protein sequence: CASSPTARGQETQYF. Complete variable domain (other parts from reference TRBV11-2 and TRBJ2-5): EAGVAQSPRYKIIEKRQSVAFWCNPISGHATLYWYQQILGQGPKLLIQFQNNGVVDDSQLPKDRFSAERLKGVDSTLKIQPAKLEDSAVYLCASSPTARGQETQYFGPGTRLLVL.

This rearrangement joins TRBV25-1 to TRBJ1-2; D call uncertain. Germline-derived CDR1 and CDR2 are MGHDK and SYGVNS. Deletions cut 4 bases from V and 4 bases from J, with 13 bases between. The CDR3 totals 14 residues. In DNA form, the CDR3 reads TGTGCCAGCAGTGTGGAGGCCTACAGCTATGGCTACACCTTC. Amino acid sequence: CASSVEAYSYGYTF.

The V gene is TRBV11-3, the J gene TRBJ2-3; D is possibly TRBD1 or TRBD2 (5 bases each). Germline loops: CDR1 SGHNT, CDR2 YENEEA. The CDR3 length is 16 residues. Trimming shortened V by 5 bases and J by 0 bases, and 15 bases separated the two germline ends. This chain's CDR3 is CASSDGGLASTDTQYF. CDR3 nucleotides: TGTGCCAGCAGCGATGGGGGTCTGGCTAGCACAGATACGCAGTATTTT.